This entry is about one TCR beta chain. Its antigen is unidentified. The sample comes from a study of cytomegalovirus exposure and HLA in healthy donors. General study findings and limits: Reported findings show TCR beta sequences accurately forecast HLA-A and HLA-B alleles in most subjects. A later analysis reportedly found that, within productive TCRs, an Asian-associated ancestry cluster had fewer N-insertions than the mean observed across the approximately 700 donors. Later examination showed HLA-associated TCR beta chains had greater clonal expansion than equally common others.

CDR3 length: 15 amino acids. Primers: 60 Vbeta forward and 13 Jbeta reverse. The protocol was immunoSEQ multiplex PCR, while the TCRdb copy is restricted to in-frame clones and leaves out a portion. Of 100,000 or so clones listed, under 85% were seen once; the top ten hold roughly 9.8%. The sample was PBMCs. This chain uses TRBV21-1 with TRBJ1-5. TRBV21-1 is a listed pseudogene. The sequence derives from a man aged 40-55 years in good health and CMV-seropositive. CDR3 loop: CASSKGPGGIQPQHF. The CDR3 region has the DNA TGTGCCAGCAGCAAGGGACCGGGGGGGATACAGCCCCAGCATTTT.